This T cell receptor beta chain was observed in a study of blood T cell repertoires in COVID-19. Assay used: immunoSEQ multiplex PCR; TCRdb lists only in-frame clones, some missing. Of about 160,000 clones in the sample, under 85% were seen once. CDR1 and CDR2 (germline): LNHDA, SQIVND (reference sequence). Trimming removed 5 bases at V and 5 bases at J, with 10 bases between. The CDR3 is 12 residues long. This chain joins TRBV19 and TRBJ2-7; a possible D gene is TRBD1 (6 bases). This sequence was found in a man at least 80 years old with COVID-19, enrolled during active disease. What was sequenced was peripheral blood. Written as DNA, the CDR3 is TGTGCCAGTAGTGTCGGACAGAACGAGCAGTACTTC. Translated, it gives CASSVGQNEQYF.